This TCR beta chain was sequenced in a study of T-cell memory formation after mild COVID-19. About the study: Clusters were largely donor specific.

Findings and caveats of the study: From day 15 to 85, contracting clones were balanced between CD4 and CD8, whereas later expanders leaned toward CD4+.

V lost 8 bases to trimming and J lost 5 bases; unmatched junction nucleotides: 9. The germline gives CDR1 MNHEY, CDR2 SVGAGI. The CDR3 length is 13 residues. Amplification by 5'RACE using constant-segment primers produced TCR alpha and TCR beta cDNA libraries that carried sample barcodes and UMIs. TCRdb re-called the 5' RACE reads through MiXCR, storing one row per CDR3 protein. The sample records 250,000 to 300,000 distinct CDR3 sequences, 15% to 20% being singletons. On this clonotype: Its antigen remains unknown.

The source of this sequence is a young man who had mild COVID-19 (a few samples of this study predate the infection). Cell type and time point are not known. Sequenced sample: PBMCs or a T cell subset sorted from them (not recorded which). The chain has TRBV6-5 and TRBJ2-7, with 7 bases fitting TRBD1. Here the CDR3 DNA reads TGTGCCAGCGGGGCGGACAGGCTCCACGAGCAGTACGTC. Translating it yields CASGADRLHEQYV.